Presented here are 20 T cell receptor beta chains from one specimen sequenced in a study of blood T cell repertoires in COVID-19. Profiled with immunoSEQ multiplex PCR; TCRdb holds only in-frame clones, not every one. Counted here are approximately 250,000 clones, roughly 89% occurring once; the ten biggest clones make up around 4%. The material sequenced was PBMCs or T cells enriched from blood (not recorded which). Receptors were obtained from a woman in her 30s who had recovered from COVID-19.

The chain has TRBV6-5 and TRBJ2-1; maybe TRBD2 (6 bases). The CDR3 is 16 residues long. Germline V CDR1 and CDR2: MNHEY, SVGAGI. Trimming took 0 bases from V and 0 from J, leaving 9 bases between them. As DNA, the CDR3 is TGTGCCAGCAGTTACTCAGGGACTCACTCCTACAATGAGCAGTTCTTC. Translation gives CASSYSGTHSYNEQFF.

This clone was found a few times. This chain joins TRBV6-5 and TRBJ2-1, with a weak D call TRBD2 (5 bases). The CDR3 extends over 16 amino acids. CDR1 and CDR2 from the germline V gene are MNHEY and SVGAGI. The V end lost 0 bases, the J end lost 2 bases, and 11 bases lay between the germline ends. The CDR3 DNA is TGTGCCAGCAGTTACTCGAACCGGGGAGCCTACAATGAGCAGTTCTTC. Translation gives CASSYSNRGAYNEQFF.

The chain couples TRBV30 to TRBJ1-4, with D perhaps matching TRBD1 (6 bases). The CDR3 extends over 16 amino acids. Germline V gene sequence: CDR1 GTSNPN, CDR2 SVGIG (reference sequence). Trimming took off 3 bases at V and 7 bases at J, with 21 bases between the two ends. The CDR3 sequence is CAWRDGQTFRGEKLFF. In nucleotides, the CDR3 is TGTGCCTGGAGGGACGGACAGACTTTCAGGGGTGAAAAACTGTTTTTT. Combining the CDR3 with reference TRBV30 and TRBJ1-4 gives the whole variable domain SQTIHQWPATLVQPVGSPLSLECTVEGTSNPNLYWYRQAAGRGLQLLFYSVGIGQISSEVPQNLSASRPQDRQFILSSKKLLLSDSGFYLCAWRDGQTFRGEKLFFGSGTQLSVL.

The V call is TRBV7-6, the J call TRBJ1-1, with unresolved D. CDR3 length: 13 residues. The V and J ends lost 8 bases and 3 bases respectively, with 13 bases between them. The germline V gene has CDR1 SGHVS and CDR2 FNYEAQ. As DNA, the CDR3 is TGTGCCAGCTCGGCAGGCGTCGACACTGAAGCTTTCTTT. Protein: CASSAGVDTEAFF.

The gene calls are TRBV28 and TRBJ2-7, with TRBD2 matching over 7 bases. Germline trimming cut 3 bases from V and 2 bases from J; bases unmatched to any gene: 13. The germline V gene encodes CDR1 MDHEN and CDR2 SYDVKM. The CDR3 is made up of 17 amino acids. CDR3 loop: CASSLFQVRAGPYEQYF. The CDR3 DNA sequence: TGTGCCAGCAGTTTGTTCCAAGTGAGAGCGGGGCCCTACGAGCAGTACTTC.

Here the CDR3 reads CASSQDGASGSLNEQFF. The CDR3 nucleotides are TGCGCCAGCAGCCAAGATGGGGCTAGCGGGAGTTTGAATGAGCAGTTCTTC. The rearrangement joins TRBV4-3 to TRBJ2-1; 10 bases line up with TRBD2. The CDR3 runs 17 residues. Trimming cost V 0 bases and J 7 bases; bases outside gene matches: 9. CDR1 and CDR2 (germline): LGHNA, YSLEER.

V usage is TRBV28 and J usage is TRBJ1-1; 8 positions agree with TRBD1. The CDR3 is 17 amino acids. V lost 6 bases, J lost 0 bases, and 12 bases stayed unmatched. Germline V gene data show CDR1 as MDHEN and CDR2 as SYDVKM. The CDR3 DNA sequence: TGTGCCAGCAGGCCGGCAGGGGGCATCTTTATGAACACTGAAGCTTTCTTT. Translating it yields CASRPAGGIFMNTEAFF. The full variable domain, with the rest looked up from reference TRBV28 and TRBJ1-1, is DVKVTQSSRYLVKRTGEKVFLECVQDMDHENMFWYRQDPGLGLRLIYFSYDVKMKEKGDIPEGYSVSREKKERFSLILESASTNQTSMYLCASRPAGGIFMNTEAFFGQGTRLTVV.

This chain joins TRBV5-4 and TRBJ1-4, with a tentative D call TRBD1 (6 bases). Trimming shortened V by 4 bases and J by 5 bases, and 15 bases separated the two germline ends. CDR3 size: 15 residues. Germline V gives CDR1 SGHNT, CDR2 YYREEE (reference sequence). CDR3 residues: CASSTRQASNEKLFF. CDR3 bases: TGTGCCAGCAGCACAAGACAGGCCAGCAATGAAAAACTGTTTTTT.

This chain links TRBV10-3 with TRBJ2-1, with TRBD2 identical over 8 bases. The CDR3 consists of 12 residues. After removal of 6 bases from V and 15 bases from J, the junction contained 10 bases not matched to a gene. Germline V gene data show CDR1 as ENHRY and CDR2 as SYGVKD. As DNA, the CDR3 is TGTGCCATCAGGAGATGGACTAGCAATCTGTTCTTC. Translated, it gives CAIRRWTSNLFF.

The rearrangement uses TRBV11-2 and TRBJ2-2, with D tentatively TRBD1 (6 bases). The germline V gene has CDR1 SGHAT and CDR2 FQNNGV. The CDR3 is 14 residues long. V was trimmed by 2 bases and J by 7 bases, leaving 11 bases between them. The DNA of the CDR3 is TGTGCCAGCAGCTTATACAGGGTTGGCGGGGAGCTGTTTTTT. The encoded protein is CASSLYRVGGELFF. Supplemented by reference TRBV11-2 and TRBJ2-2, the full variable domain reads EAGVAQSPRYKIIEKRQSVAFWCNPISGHATLYWYQQILGQGPKLLIQFQNNGVVDDSQLPKDRFSAERLKGVDSTLKIQPAKLEDSAVYLCASSLYRVGGELFFGEGSRLTVL.

The rearrangement joins TRBV3-1 (or the pseudogene TRBV3-2) to TRBJ1-2; 7 bases agree with TRBD1. The CDR3 loop spans 17 amino acids. V dropped 1 base and J dropped 5; count of bases not matched to a gene: 13. CDR1 is LGHDT and CDR2 is YNNKEL in the germline V gene (reference sequence). This CDR3 is CASSQGQGGFSRYGYTF. Written as DNA, the CDR3 is TGTGCCAGCAGCCAAGGACAGGGAGGCTTTAGCCGGTATGGCTACACCTTC.

The chain uses TRBV28 and TRBJ2-7; D perhaps matches TRBD2 (6 bases). The CDR3 extends over 15 amino acids. Trimming removed 5 bases from V and 5 bases from J, with 19 bases in between. Germline CDR1 and CDR2: MDHEN and SYDVKM. CDR3 residues: CASSLRGNMIDEQYF. DNA for the CDR3: TGTGCCAGCAGTCTGCGGGGAAATATGATTGACGAGCAGTACTTC.

V is TRBV27 and J is TRBJ1-2; possible D gene TRBD1, 6 bases. CDR3 length: 14 amino acids. The germline V gene encodes CDR1 MNHEY and CDR2 SMNVEV (reference sequence). V shed 5 bases and J shed 5 bases, with 15 bases lying between them. In DNA form, the CDR3 reads TGTGCCAGCAGTACGACAGGAGCTGGTTATGGCTACACCTTC. Its translation is CASSTTGAGYGYTF.

V and J are TRBV5-8 and TRBJ2-3, with TRBD2 as a possible D gene (6 bases). V lost 4 bases and J lost 10, with 13 bases in between. Germline assignment: CDR1 SGHTS and CDR2 YDEGEE. The CDR3 is made up of 12 amino acids. The CDR3 bases are TGTGCCAGCAGCCCACGGGGGTTGGCGCAGTATTTT. It translates to CASSPRGLAQYF. Full variable domain (missing parts from reference TRBV5-8 and TRBJ2-3): EAGVTQSPTHLIKTRGQQATLRCSPISGHTSVYWYQQALGLGLQFLLWYDEGEERNRGNFPPRFSGRQFPNYSSELNVNALELEDSALYLCASSPRGLAQYFGPGTRLTVL.

The chain has TRBV30 and TRBJ1-1; D remains unclear. Trimming took 1 base from V and 1 from J, leaving 10 bases between them. The germline V gene has CDR1 GTSNPN and CDR2 SVGIG (reference sequence). This CDR3 is 14 amino acids long. The CDR3 DNA reads TGTGCCTGGAGTGACTTTGGGCAGAACACTGAAGCTTTCTTT. Translated, it gives CAWSDFGQNTEAFF.

This chain joins TRBV10-3 and TRBJ1-2; tentatively, D is TRBD1 (6 bases). Per the germline V gene, CDR1 is ENHRY and CDR2 is SYGVKD. The CDR3 covers 14 residues. Trimming shortened V by 4 bases and J by 6 bases, and 15 bases separated the two germline ends. This chain's CDR3 is CAISVGTRGDGYTF. CDR3 DNA: TGTGCCATCAGTGTCGGGACCAGGGGTGATGGCTACACCTTC.

The genes are TRBV28 and TRBJ1-2; D possibly corresponds to TRBD1 (5 bases). The germline V and J ends were trimmed by 4 bases and 4 bases, with 19 bases remaining between them. CDR1 and CDR2 from the germline V gene are MDHEN and SYDVKM. The CDR3 contains 16 residues. The CDR3: CASSSPEEGLFYGYTF. In nucleotides, the CDR3 is TGTGCCAGCAGTTCTCCCGAGGAGGGGCTCTTCTATGGCTACACCTTC.

The chain joins TRBV27 to TRBJ2-7; 10 bases are shared with TRBD2. From germline, CDR1 is MNHEY and CDR2 SMNVEV (reference sequence). The CDR3 sequence is 14 residues long. V lost 5 bases, J lost 6 bases, and 7 bases stayed unmatched. The CDR3 region has the DNA TGTGCCAGCAGTCCTAAGGTAGCGGGAGGCGAGCAGTACTTC. Encoded protein: CASSPKVAGGEQYF.

This chain uses TRBV5-4 with TRBJ1-3; 7 bases are a match to TRBD1. This CDR3 region has 15 residues. Germline V gene data show CDR1 as SGHNT and CDR2 as YYREEE (reference sequence). V was pared by 4 bases and J by 4 bases, with 8 bases of the junction left unmatched. CDR3 nucleotides: TGTGCCAGCAGCAGCCAGACAGGGTCCGGAAACACCATATATTTT. This sequence encodes CASSSQTGSGNTIYF. The full variable domain, in which reference TRBV5-4 and TRBJ1-3 provide the parts outside the CDR3, is ETGVTQSPTHLIKTRGQQVTLRCSSQSGHNTVSWYQQALGQGPQFIFQYYREEENGRGNFPPRFSGLQFPNYSSELNVNALELDDSALYLCASSSQTGSGNTIYFGEGSWLTVV.

The V and J genes are TRBV28 and TRBJ1-5; 10 nucleotides agree with TRBD1. CDR3 length: 16 amino acids. V lost 7 bases, J lost 3 bases, and 9 bases stayed unmatched. In germline, CDR1 is MDHEN, CDR2 SYDVKM. Here the CDR3 reads CASTTGGQGDNQPQHF. For the CDR3, the DNA is TGTGCCAGCACCACCGGTGGACAGGGGGACAATCAGCCCCAGCATTTT.